This is a list of T cell receptor beta chains from one sample in a study of blood T cell repertoires in COVID-19. The protocol was immunoSEQ multiplex PCR, while the TCRdb copy is restricted to in-frame clones and leaves out a portion. The table lists roughly 26,000 clones, 60% to 70% of them singletons. Sequenced material: peripheral blood. These receptors were collected from a man aged 55 to 70 with active or convalescent COVID-19. Both conserved end residues are part of each CDR3. A D gene is named only where the DNA matches it firmly. A clone size is listed for some rows: how often the clone was seen (once, few, many), or a class if it is expanded.

j_call,d_call,cdr3_length,clone_size,v_call,cdr3_aa,cdr3_nt
TRBJ2-7,TRBD2,15,few,TRBV7-9,CASSAGTSGTYEQYF,TGTGCCAGCAGCGCCGGTACTAGCGGGACCTACGAGCAGTACTTC
TRBJ2-7,NA,14,NA,TRBV12-5,CASGLGQGTYEQYF,TGTGCTAGTGGTTTGGGCCAGGGGACCTACGAGCAGTACTTC
TRBJ2-4,NA,12,NA,TRBV9,CASSVTGDIQYF,TGTGCCAGCAGCGTAACGGGGGACATTCAGTACTTC
TRBJ1-5,NA,16,NA,TRBV19,CASSEGLLRAYQPQHF,TGTGCCAGTAGTGAGGGACTCCTCAGGGCGTATCAGCCCCAGCATTTT
TRBJ2-7,NA,12,few,TRBV7-9,CASSLLGRDRYF,TGTGCCAGCAGCTTACTGGGGAGAGATCGGTACTTC
TRBJ1-2,NA,15,NA,TRBV13,CASSSGMGASYGYTF,TGTGCCAGCAGCTCAGGCATGGGGGCAAGCTATGGCTACACCTTC
TRBJ2-1,TRBD2,16,large,TRBV7-7,CASSAPLSGGYNEQFF,TGTGCTAGCAGCGCCCCATTGAGCGGGGGTTACAATGAGCAGTTCTTC
TRBJ2-7,TRBD1,15,NA,TRBV6-6,CASSYGRDRGYEQYF,TGTGCCAGCAGTTATGGTAGGGACAGGGGGTACGAGCAGTACTTC
TRBJ1-2,TRBD1,13,NA,TRBV29-1,CSAQGQGGGGYTF,TGCAGCGCTCAGGGACAGGGAGGCGGAGGCTACACCTTC
TRBJ2-4,NA,16,NA,TRBV11-2,CASRAVGGIAKNIQYF,TGTGCCAGCCGGGCCGTTGGGGGGATAGCCAAAAACATTCAGTACTTC
TRBJ2-7,TRBD1,16,NA,TRBV27,CASSLGLGTGWSEQYF,TGTGCCAGCAGTTTAGGTCTCGGGACAGGGTGGAGCGAGCAGTACTTC
TRBJ1-1,TRBD1,16,NA,TRBV7-9,CASSLALRGEYTEAFF,TGTGCCAGCAGCTTAGCGCTCAGGGGGGAATACACTGAAGCTTTCTTT
TRBJ2-1,NA,18,NA,TRBV7-9,CASSLKVRQAGSYNEQFF,TGTGCCAGCAGCTTAAAGGTGCGACAGGCCGGCTCCTACAATGAGCAGTTCTTC
TRBJ2-1,TRBD1,14,NA,TRBV11-2,CASSGDSSYNEQFF,TGTGCCAGCAGCGGGGACAGCTCCTACAATGAGCAGTTCTTC
TRBJ1-2,NA,15,NA,TRBV18,CASSPGRGANYGYTF,TGTGCCAGCTCACCAGGCCGGGGAGCTAACTATGGCTACACCTTC
TRBJ1-5,NA,14,NA,TRBV27,CASSPVNSNQPQHF,TGTGCCAGCAGTCCCGTAAATAGCAATCAGCCCCAGCATTTT
TRBJ2-2,NA,16,NA,TRBV27,CASSLLAIANTGELFF,TGTGCCAGCAGTTTACTAGCGATCGCGAACACCGGGGAGCTGTTTTTT
TRBJ1-4,TRBD1,16,NA,TRBV2,CASSENRGATNEKLFF,TGTGCCAGCAGTGAAAACAGGGGGGCAACTAATGAAAAACTGTTTTTT
TRBJ1-2,TRBD1,20,NA,TRBV18,CASSPLVKIGQGRSNYGYTF,TGTGCCAGCTCACCTCTTGTTAAAATTGGACAGGGGCGTTCAAATTATGGCTACACCTTC
TRBJ2-7,TRBD1,17,few,TRBV5-1,CASSLGIGTGRGNEQYF,TGCGCCAGCAGCTTGGGGATCGGGACAGGGAGGGGAAACGAGCAGTACTTC
TRBJ2-1,NA,14,NA,TRBV5-1,CASTPSSAVNEQFF,TGCGCCAGTACACCGTCTAGCGCTGTCAATGAGCAGTTCTTC
TRBJ1-4,NA,19,NA,TRBV6-4,CASSWPWTEVIPTNEKLFF,TGTGCCAGCAGCTGGCCTTGGACAGAAGTAATTCCAACTAATGAAAAACTGTTTTTT
TRBJ1-2,NA,10,NA,TRBV20-1,CSVGGGGYTF,TGCAGTGTTGGGGGCGGTGGCTACACCTTC
TRBJ1-5,TRBD1,15,NA,TRBV27,CASKVGQGPNQPQHF,TGTGCCAGCAAGGTTGGACAGGGCCCCAATCAGCCCCAGCATTTT
TRBJ2-7,NA,15,few,TRBV7-9,CASSSYQGKAYEQYF,TGTGCCAGCAGCTCTTACCAGGGTAAGGCCTACGAGCAGTACTTC
TRBJ2-2,TRBD2,17,NA,TRBV6-1,CASSESSGGSNTGELFF,TGTGCCAGCAGCGAATCTAGCGGGGGATCGAACACCGGGGAGCTGTTTTTT
TRBJ2-7,TRBD2,11,NA,TRBV27,CASSLMGREYF,TGTGCCAGCAGTTTGATGGGGAGGGAGTACTTC
TRBJ2-5,NA,13,NA,TRBV12-3/TRBV12-4,CASNPMGSWTQYF,TGTGCCAGCAACCCCATGGGCTCATGGACCCAGTACTTC
TRBJ2-2,TRBD2,16,NA,TRBV15,CATSTTSGSITGELFF,TGTGCCACCAGCACAACTAGCGGGAGCATTACCGGGGAGCTGTTTTTT
TRBJ1-1,NA,15,NA,TRBV7-8,CASSRQGRVNTEAFF,TGTGCCAGCAGCCGTCAAGGGCGGGTGAACACTGAAGCTTTCTTT
TRBJ2-7,TRBD1,14,NA,TRBV12-5,CASGQTGGSYEQYF,TGTGCTAGTGGTCAAACAGGGGGGTCCTACGAGCAGTACTTC
TRBJ1-5,NA,14,few,TRBV30,CAWSEGTFNQPQHF,TGTGCCTGGAGTGAAGGGACTTTCAATCAGCCCCAGCATTTT
TRBJ1-1,NA,14,few,TRBV5-1,CASSLWEGDTEAFF,TGCGCCAGCAGCTTGTGGGAGGGGGACACTGAAGCTTTCTTT
TRBJ2-4,TRBD2,18,few,TRBV2,CASSEISGGKLAKNIQYF,TGTGCCAGCAGTGAGATTAGCGGGGGTAAACTAGCCAAAAACATTCAGTACTTC
TRBJ1-1,TRBD1,16,few,TRBV5-1,CASSTGQGNMNTEAFF,TGCGCCAGCAGCACCGGACAGGGGAACATGAACACTGAAGCTTTCTTT
TRBJ2-2,NA,15,NA,TRBV5-6,CASSPSRVNTGELFF,TGTGCCAGCAGCCCCTCCAGGGTGAACACCGGGGAGCTGTTTTTT
TRBJ2-7,NA,15,NA,TRBV6-5,CASSYTNARGYEQYF,TGTGCCAGCAGTTACACAAACGCCAGGGGTTACGAGCAGTACTTC
TRBJ2-6,NA,16,once,TRBV9,CASSTTTGSGANVLTF,TGTGCCAGCAGCACCACGACAGGCTCTGGGGCCAACGTCCTGACTTTC
TRBJ2-5,NA,14,NA,TRBV24-1,CATSEDGVQETQYF,TGTGCCACCAGTGAGGACGGGGTTCAAGAGACCCAGTACTTC
TRBJ2-1,TRBD2,15,NA,TRBV15,CATSTGLAGAYEQFF,TGTGCCACCAGCACTGGACTAGCGGGAGCATATGAGCAGTTCTTC
TRBJ1-1,NA,13,NA,TRBV4-1,CASSQDYYTEAFF,TGCGCCAGCAGCCAAGATTATTATACTGAAGCTTTCTTT
TRBJ2-2,NA,14,few,TRBV6-5,CASSRGLNTGELFF,TGTGCCAGCAGTCGGGGACTTAACACCGGGGAGCTGTTTTTT
TRBJ2-2,TRBD2,18,few,TRBV9,CASSVAPSGRSNTGELFF,TGTGCCAGCAGCGTAGCTCCTAGCGGGAGGTCGAACACCGGGGAGCTGTTTTTT
TRBJ2-2,TRBD1,16,NA,TRBV5-1,CASSYDGTGKGGELFF,TGCGCCAGCAGCTATGACGGGACAGGGAAAGGCGGGGAGCTGTTTTTT
TRBJ1-2,NA,14,few,TRBV6-5,CASSYEERNYGYTF,TGTGCCAGCAGTTACGAGGAACGTAACTATGGCTACACCTTC
TRBJ1-3,TRBD1,14,few,TRBV14,CASSQTGARNTIYF,TGTGCCAGCAGCCAGACAGGGGCCAGAAACACCATATATTTT
TRBJ1-3,TRBD1,15,NA,TRBV11-3,CASTHRGTSGNTIYF,TGTGCCAGCACCCACAGGGGGACCTCTGGAAACACCATATATTTT
TRBJ1-6,TRBD1,16,NA,TRBV10-3,CATNPSAGTVSSPLHF,TGTGCCACCAACCCATCAGCCGGGACAGTTTCTTCACCCCTCCACTTT
TRBJ1-2,TRBD1,16,NA,TRBV27,CASSPLTGNGDYGYTF,TGTGCCAGCAGTCCTTTGACAGGGAATGGGGACTATGGCTACACCTTC
TRBJ1-1,TRBD1,18,NA,TRBV12-5,CASGLDVVTGGWGTEAFF,TGTGCTAGTGGTTTGGATGTGGTAACAGGGGGCTGGGGTACTGAAGCTTTCTTT
TRBJ2-2,NA,16,NA,TRBV7-3,CASSLAAGMNTGELFF,TGTGCCAGCTCCCTCGCCGCGGGAATGAACACCGGGGAGCTGTTTTTT
TRBJ2-5,NA,15,NA,TRBV5-6,CASSSRGGAGETQYF,TGTGCCAGCAGCTCCCGAGGAGGGGCGGGGGAGACCCAGTACTTC
TRBJ1-3,TRBD1,15,NA,TRBV7-9,CASSSGQGVNNTIYF,TGTGCCAGCAGCTCGGGACAGGGTGTAAATAACACCATATATTTT
TRBJ2-1,TRBD2,14,NA,TRBV30,CAWTGLAGYNEQFF,TGTGCCTGGACCGGACTAGCGGGTTACAATGAGCAGTTCTTC
TRBJ1-5,NA,16,once,TRBV5-6,CASSLLDRRSNQPQHF,TGTGCCAGCAGCTTGCTGGACAGAAGATCCAATCAGCCCCAGCATTTT
TRBJ1-6,TRBD1,17,NA,TRBV19,CASSRDRGPENGSPLHF,TGTGCCAGTAGCCGGGACAGGGGGCCTGAGAATGGCTCACCCCTCCACTTT
TRBJ2-2,TRBD1,16,NA,TRBV7-3,CASSLTTGVRTGELFF,TGTGCCAGCAGCCTAACGACAGGGGTGCGCACCGGGGAGCTGTTTTTT